This T cell receptor (beta chain) was recorded in a study of human T cells and chemical hapten exposure. Study-wide results and limits: With DPC sensitization, TCRs exceeding 1 in 1000 frequency showed no change.

The study's library attached unique molecular identifiers to single cDNA molecules. TCRdb re-called the RACE reads with MiXCR, one entry per CDR3 protein. Among 360,000 or so distinct CDR3 sequences listed, about 6% were seen once. Note on this clonotype: No antigen is known for it.

As for time point: patch test 2, 6 weeks after DPC sensitization. Treatment reported: therapeutic diphenylcyclopropenone sensitization with weekly scalp DPC. The starting material was whole blood, obtained in connection with sensitization to the hapten diphenylcyclopropenone (DPC). The receptor's source is a woman under 30 with alopecia areata. Some clones in this sample may be carry-over from other donors' samples.

As DNA, the CDR3 is TGCAGCGTTGAGGGGGATGGCTACACCTTC. The encoded protein is CSVEGDGYTF. The rearrangement links TRBV29-1 to TRBJ1-2, with a weak D call TRBD1 (5 bases). The CDR3 is 10 residues long. The V gene lost 3 bases and the J gene lost 6 bases, with 5 bases spanning the gap. CDR1 SQVTM and CDR2 ANQGSEA come from the germline V gene.